This TCR beta chain was identified during a study of cytomegalovirus exposure and HLA in healthy donors. CDR1 is MNHEY, CDR2 SVGAGI, per germline. The CDR3 covers 15 residues. Trimming cost V 5 bases and J 10 bases; bases outside gene matches: 11. Only in-frame clones appear in the TCRdb table, and some are missing; sequencing was by immunoSEQ multiplex PCR. This sample has 200,000 to 250,000 clones, with roughly 90% found just once. In its sample, this clone was seen once. The chain joins TRBV6-5 to TRBJ2-1; 10 bases agree with TRBD2. The sample consisted of PBMCs. This TCR derives from a man aged 18 to 29 in good health and CMV-seropositive. CDR3: CASSAVSGRTQEQFF. DNA for the CDR3: TGTGCCAGCAGTGCCGTTAGCGGGAGGACCCAGGAGCAGTTCTTC.